The 19 T cell receptor beta chains in this list originate from one sample, sequenced in a study of response to subunit inactivated influenza vaccine. TCRdb reprocessed the RT-PCR reads with MiXCR, giving one entry per CDR3 protein. The sample holds 500,000 to 600,000 distinct CDR3 sequences, 16% seen once. The input for sequencing was CD4+ T cells sorted from PBMCs, taken less than 30 months after vaccination. These receptors came from a man in his fifties or sixties who received an inactivated influenza vaccine.

The V call is TRBV5-5, the J call TRBJ1-5; D is unclear. Germline CDR1 SGHKS, CDR2 YYEKEE (reference sequence). The CDR3 runs 13 residues. V lost 2 bases to trimming and J lost 6 bases, with 9 bases between them. The DNA of the CDR3 is TGTGCCAGCAGCTTTTCTGAGGGTCAGCCCCAGCATTTT. As protein: CASSFSEGQPQHF. Complete variable domain (other parts from reference TRBV5-5 and TRBJ1-5): DAGVTQSPTHLIKTRGQQVTLRCSPISGHKSVSWYQQVLGQGPQFIFQYYEKEERGRGNFPDRFSARQFPNYSSELNVNALLLGDSALYLCASSFSEGQPQHFGDGTRLSIL.

This chain links TRBV20-1 with TRBJ2-1, with 11 bases lining up with TRBD2. V lost 2 bases, J lost 6 bases, and 6 bases stayed unmatched. The CDR3 contains 15 residues. Germline V gene lookup returns CDR1 DFQATT and CDR2 SNEGSKA (reference sequence). CDR3 nucleotide sequence: TGCAGTGCTAGAAAGCTAGCGGGGGGCGGCAATGAGCAGTTCTTC. Translating it yields CSARKLAGGGNEQFF.

The genes are TRBV24-1 and TRBJ2-1, with D uncertain. The CDR3 length is 16 residues. V was shortened by 3 bases and J by 0 bases, with 11 bases between the two germline ends. Looked up from germline, CDR1 is KGHDR and CDR2 is SFDVKD. The DNA for the CDR3 is TGTGCCACCAGTGATCAGACACGGAACTCCTACAATGAGCAGTTCTTC. Translation gives CATSDQTRNSYNEQFF.

This clonotype has at least ten counts. The CDR3 sequence: CASSGIAGAYNEQFF. Here the CDR3 DNA reads TGCGCCAGCAGCGGGATAGCGGGAGCCTACAATGAGCAGTTCTTC. V usage is TRBV5-1 and J usage is TRBJ2-1; 9 bases line up with TRBD2. Looked up from germline, CDR1 is SGHRS and CDR2 is YFSETQ. The CDR3 consists of 15 residues. V was pared by 4 bases and J by 2 bases, with 4 bases of the junction left unmatched.

This clonotype turned up a few times. The gene calls are TRBV5-7 and TRBJ2-5; TRBD2 aligns across 16 bases. TRBV5-7 belongs to the ORF category, with a function that is uncertain. The CDR3 covers 20 residues. Germline trimming cut 4 bases from V and 0 bases from J; bases unmatched to any gene: 12. The CDR3 is CASSGIPGLAGGGYQETQYF. CDR3 nucleotides: TGTGCCAGCAGCGGAATTCCGGGACTAGCGGGAGGGGGGTACCAAGAGACCCAGTACTTC.

This clonotype was detected a few times. The chain joins TRBV30 to TRBJ2-5; D not resolved. This CDR3 is built from 13 residues. With 1 base removed from V and 5 bases from J, the gap between germline ends came to 11 bases. CDR1 and CDR2 from the germline V gene are GTSNPN and SVGIG (reference sequence). For the CDR3, the DNA is TGTGCCTGGAGTGCCCGGACGGCGGAGACCCAGTACTTC. Its protein is CAWSARTAETQYF.

There are a few counts of this clonotype. The rearrangement links TRBV12-3 or TRBV12-4 to TRBJ1-2; TRBD1 is a possible D gene (5 bases). CDR3 length: 17 residues. V was clipped by 5 bases and J by 6 bases, with 25 bases between them. The CDR3: CASSPNPPGRALDGYTF. As DNA, the CDR3 is TGTGCCAGCAGTCCTAACCCCCCGGGCAGGGCATTGGATGGCTACACCTTC.

As to this clonotype: Compared with germline, one end of the junction differs, possibly owing to a read error. This rearrangement joins TRBV7-1 to TRBJ2-7; perhaps D is TRBD1 or TRBD2 (7 bases each). TRBV7-1 has ORF status, its function being uncertain. The CDR3 runs to 16 residues. CDR3 sequence reads: CASSTAGQPLSYEQYF. In DNA, the CDR3 is TGTGCCAGCAGCACAGCGGGACAGCCCCTGTCCTACGAGCAGTACTTC.

V gene TRBV28 combines with J gene TRBJ2-7, with 7 bases lining up with TRBD1. The J segment lost 4 bases and the V segment lost 10 bases, leaving 7 bases of the junction unmatched. The CDR3 totals 12 residues. The germline gives CDR1 MDHEN, CDR2 SYDVKM. Here the CDR3 DNA reads TGTGCCACCCAGGGGGAAGGTTACGAGCAGTACTTC. It codes for CATQGEGYEQYF.

This clonotype has just a few counts. J is TRBJ2-3 and V is TRBV11-2; possibly TRBD1 or TRBD2 for D (6 bases each). V was cut by 4 bases and J by 2 bases, with 25 bases left in between. Germline CDR1 is SGHAT and CDR2 is FQNNGV. The CDR3 sequence is 19 residues long. Here the CDR3 DNA reads TGTGCCAGCAGCTCAAGATCCCGGAGGTGGGGGGCCTCCACAGATACGCAGTATTTT. Protein sequence: CASSSRSRRWGASTDTQYF.

This clonotype has a handful of counts. The chain combines TRBV3-1 with TRBJ1-1, with 7 bases that match TRBD1. Germline V gene data show CDR1 as LGHDT and CDR2 as YNNKEL (reference sequence). Unmatched junction bases numbered 3, after V lost 1 base and J lost 1 base. This CDR3 has 15 residues. The CDR3 coding sequence is TGTGCCAGCAGCCAAGCGGACAGGAAGAACACTGAAGCTTTCTTT. It codes for CASSQADRKNTEAFF.

This sequence joins TRBV4-3 and TRBJ2-3; a possible D gene is TRBD2 (5 bases). Trimming pared 1 base from V and 0 bases from J, leaving 11 bases between. The CDR3 contains 16 residues. Germline CDR1 and CDR2: LGHNA and YSLEER. Here the CDR3 DNA reads TGCGCCAGCAGCCAAGGGCACGCGGGTAGCACAGATACGCAGTATTTT. Encoded protein: CASSQGHAGSTDTQYF.

This clonotype was seen many times. The genes are TRBV18 and TRBJ2-5; D perhaps matches TRBD2 (6 bases). The germline gives CDR1 KGHSH, CDR2 LQKENI. The CDR3 runs to 13 residues. Deletions cut 8 bases from V and 5 bases from J, with 15 bases between. The CDR3 nucleotides read TGTGCCAGCACGGGACTCCGACAGGAGACCCAGTACTTC. It is translated as CASTGLRQETQYF.

The chain recombines TRBV20-1 with TRBJ2-1, with TRBD2 matching over 7 bases. There are 14 residues in the CDR3. With V trimmed by 0 bases and J by 3 bases, 2 bases remained unmatched. Looked up from germline, CDR1 is DFQATT and CDR2 is SNEGSKA (reference sequence). For the CDR3, the DNA is TGCAGTGCTAGAGAGGCTAGCGGCTACAATGAGCAGTTCTTC. This codes for CSAREASGYNEQFF.

This chain joins TRBV7-2 and TRBJ2-2, with D possibly matching TRBD2 (6 bases). The length of the CDR3 is 16 residues. Between the trimmed V and J ends, which lost 5 bases and 6 bases, there was a span of 19 bases. Germline lookup yields CDR1 SGHTA and CDR2 FQGNSA. The CDR3 loop is CASSLEGLAPAGELFF. The DNA for the CDR3 is TGTGCCAGCAGCCTAGAGGGACTGGCACCGGCCGGGGAGCTGTTTTTT.

This clonotype was observed a handful of times. J is TRBJ2-1 and V is TRBV12-3 or TRBV12-4; D gene uncertain. This CDR3 has 12 amino acids. The V and J ends lost 6 bases and 8 bases respectively, with 11 bases between them. CDR3 sequence reads: CASSQQRHEQFF. CDR3 bases: TGTGCCAGCAGCCAACAGCGTCATGAGCAGTTCTTC.

This clonotype was recorded a few times. This CDR3 reads CASSPREGAEDYGYTF. The CDR3 DNA follows: TGTGCCAGCAGCCCCCGAGAGGGGGCGGAAGACTATGGCTACACCTTC. The chain combines TRBV4-2 with TRBJ1-2; TRBD1 agrees at 7 bases. The V and J ends lost 4 bases and 3 bases, in that order; junction bases with no gene match: 11. Germline-derived CDR1 and CDR2 are LGHNA and YNFKEQ. The CDR3 runs 16 residues.

This chain links TRBV5-1 with TRBJ2-4; D remains unclear. This CDR3 comprises 18 residues. Germline V CDR1 and CDR2: SGHRS, YFSETQ. Between the trimmed V and J ends, which lost 1 base and 9 bases, there was a span of 26 bases. Here the CDR3 DNA reads TGCGCCAGCAGCTTGTCATATAACCAAAAAAATTCACGAGGCATTCAGTACTTC. It yields the protein CASSLSYNQKNSRGIQYF.

The chain links TRBV20-1 to TRBJ2-7; TRBD2 might be the D (6 bases). The CDR3 covers 16 residues. From germline, CDR1 is DFQATT and CDR2 SNEGSKA (reference sequence). V was shortened by 5 bases and J by 5 bases, with 25 bases between the two germline ends. The CDR3 spells CSAGSGLLTGSDEQYF. CDR3 DNA: TGCAGTGCTGGATCGGGACTCCTAACGGGCTCGGACGAGCAGTACTTC.